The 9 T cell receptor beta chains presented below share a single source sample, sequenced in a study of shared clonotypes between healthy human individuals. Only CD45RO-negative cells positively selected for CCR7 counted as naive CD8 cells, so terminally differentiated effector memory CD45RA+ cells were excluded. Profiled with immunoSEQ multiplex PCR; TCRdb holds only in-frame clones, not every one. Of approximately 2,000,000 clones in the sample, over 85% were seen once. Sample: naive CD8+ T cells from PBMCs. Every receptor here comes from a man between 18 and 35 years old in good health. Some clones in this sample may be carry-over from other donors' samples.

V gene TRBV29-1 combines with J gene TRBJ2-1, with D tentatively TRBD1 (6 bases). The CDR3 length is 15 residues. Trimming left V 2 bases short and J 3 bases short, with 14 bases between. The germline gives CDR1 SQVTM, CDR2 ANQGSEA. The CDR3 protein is CSVEQGSVVYNEQFF. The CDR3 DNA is TGCAGCGTTGAACAGGGGTCTGTGGTCTACAATGAGCAGTTCTTC.

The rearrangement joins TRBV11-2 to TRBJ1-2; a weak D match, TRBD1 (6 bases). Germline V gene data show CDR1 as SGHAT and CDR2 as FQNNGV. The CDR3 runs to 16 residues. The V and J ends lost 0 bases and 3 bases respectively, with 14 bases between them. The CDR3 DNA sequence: TGTGCCAGCAGCTTAGATCCCGCGGGGGGCTACTATGGCTACACCTTC. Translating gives CASSLDPAGGYYGYTF. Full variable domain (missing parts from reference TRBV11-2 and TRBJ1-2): EAGVAQSPRYKIIEKRQSVAFWCNPISGHATLYWYQQILGQGPKLLIQFQNNGVVDDSQLPKDRFSAERLKGVDSTLKIQPAKLEDSAVYLCASSLDPAGGYYGYTFGSGTRLTVV.

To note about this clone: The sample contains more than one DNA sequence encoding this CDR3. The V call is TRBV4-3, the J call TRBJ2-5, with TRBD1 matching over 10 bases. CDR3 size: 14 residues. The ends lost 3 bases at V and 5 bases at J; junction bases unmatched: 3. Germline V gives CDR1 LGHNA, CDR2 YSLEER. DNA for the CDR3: TGCGCCAGCAGCCAGGACAGGGGGGGGGAGACCCAGTACTTC. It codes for CASSQDRGGETQYF.

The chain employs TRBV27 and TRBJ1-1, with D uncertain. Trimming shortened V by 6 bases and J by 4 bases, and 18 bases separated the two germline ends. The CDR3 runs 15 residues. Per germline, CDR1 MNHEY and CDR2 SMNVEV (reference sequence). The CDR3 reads CASSPSGNWGTEAFF. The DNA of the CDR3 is TGTGCCAGCAGCCCTTCCGGGAATTGGGGCACTGAAGCTTTCTTT.

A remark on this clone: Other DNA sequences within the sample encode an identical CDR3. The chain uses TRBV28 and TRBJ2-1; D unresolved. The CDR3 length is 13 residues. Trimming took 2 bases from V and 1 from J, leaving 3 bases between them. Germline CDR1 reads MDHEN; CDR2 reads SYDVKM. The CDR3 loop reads CASSLASYNEQFF. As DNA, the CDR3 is TGTGCCAGCAGTTTAGCATCCTACAATGAGCAGTTCTTC.

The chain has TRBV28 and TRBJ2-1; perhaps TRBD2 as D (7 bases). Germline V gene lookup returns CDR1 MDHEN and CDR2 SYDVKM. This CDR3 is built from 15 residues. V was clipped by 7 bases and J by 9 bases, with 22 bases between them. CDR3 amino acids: CASTPRGPSGLEQFF. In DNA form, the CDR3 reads TGTGCCAGCACCCCCCGGGGGCCTAGCGGACTTGAGCAGTTCTTC.

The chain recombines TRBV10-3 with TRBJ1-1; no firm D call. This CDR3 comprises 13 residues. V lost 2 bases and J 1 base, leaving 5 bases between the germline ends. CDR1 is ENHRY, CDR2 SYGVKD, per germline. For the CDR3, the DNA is TGTGCCATCAGTGAGATGGGGAACACTGAAGCTTTCTTT. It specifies CAISEMGNTEAFF.

Here the CDR3 reads CATSRGTGTEAFF. CDR3 bases: TGTGCCACCAGCAGAGGAACGGGGACTGAAGCTTTCTTT. This rearrangement joins TRBV15 to TRBJ1-1; D is unresolved. V was shortened by 1 base and J by 5 bases, with 8 bases between the two germline ends. The CDR3 has 13 residues. Germline V gene data show CDR1 as LNHNV and CDR2 as YYDKDF (reference sequence).

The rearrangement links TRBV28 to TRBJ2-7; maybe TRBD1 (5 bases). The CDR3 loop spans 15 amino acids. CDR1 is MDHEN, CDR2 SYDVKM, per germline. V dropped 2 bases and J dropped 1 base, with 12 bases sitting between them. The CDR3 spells CASSLPLAGSYEQYF. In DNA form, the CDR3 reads TGTGCCAGCAGTTTACCCCTGGCAGGGTCCTACGAGCAGTACTTC.